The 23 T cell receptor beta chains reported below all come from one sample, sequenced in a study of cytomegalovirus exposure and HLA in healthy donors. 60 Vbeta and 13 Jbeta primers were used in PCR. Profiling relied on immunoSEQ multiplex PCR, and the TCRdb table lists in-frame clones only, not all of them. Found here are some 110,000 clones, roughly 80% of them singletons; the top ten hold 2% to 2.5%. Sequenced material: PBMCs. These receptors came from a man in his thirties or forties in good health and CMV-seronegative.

This CDR3 reads CASSLGTGMRETQYF. In DNA form, the CDR3 reads TGTGCCAGCAGCTTGGGGACAGGGATGAGAGAGACCCAGTACTTC. J is TRBJ2-5 and V is TRBV5-4; 8 positions agree with TRBD1. Germline V gene sequence: CDR1 SGHNT, CDR2 YYREEE (reference sequence). Losses at the gene ends were 0 bases for V and 4 bases for J; bases not matched to a gene: 5. This CDR3 region has 15 residues.

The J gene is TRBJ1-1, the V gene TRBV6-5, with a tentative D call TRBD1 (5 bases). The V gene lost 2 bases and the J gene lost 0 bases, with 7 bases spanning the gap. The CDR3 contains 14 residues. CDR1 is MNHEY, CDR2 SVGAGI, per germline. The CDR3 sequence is CASSYGHMNTEAFF. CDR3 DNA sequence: TGTGCCAGCAGTTACGGACATATGAACACTGAAGCTTTCTTT.

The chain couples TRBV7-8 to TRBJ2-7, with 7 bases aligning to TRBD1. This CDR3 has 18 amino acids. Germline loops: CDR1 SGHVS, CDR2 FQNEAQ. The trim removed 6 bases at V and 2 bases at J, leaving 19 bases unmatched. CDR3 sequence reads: CASSSHPAGTERTYEQYF. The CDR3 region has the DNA TGTGCCAGCAGTTCCCACCCTGCCGGGACAGAGAGAACCTACGAGCAGTACTTC.

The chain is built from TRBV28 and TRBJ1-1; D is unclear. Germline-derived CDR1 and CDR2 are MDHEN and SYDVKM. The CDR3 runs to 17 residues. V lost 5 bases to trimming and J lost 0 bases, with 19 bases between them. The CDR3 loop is CASSDGGKHELNTEAFF. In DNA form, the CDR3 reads TGTGCCAGCAGTGATGGAGGGAAACATGAATTGAACACTGAAGCTTTCTTT. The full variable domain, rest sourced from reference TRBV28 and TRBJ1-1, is DVKVTQSSRYLVKRTGEKVFLECVQDMDHENMFWYRQDPGLGLRLIYFSYDVKMKEKGDIPEGYSVSREKKERFSLILESASTNQTSMYLCASSDGGKHELNTEAFFGQGTRLTVV.

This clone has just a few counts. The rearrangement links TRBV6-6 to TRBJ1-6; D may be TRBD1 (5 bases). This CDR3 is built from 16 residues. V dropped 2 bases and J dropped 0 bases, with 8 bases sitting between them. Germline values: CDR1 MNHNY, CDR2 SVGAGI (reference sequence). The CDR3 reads CASSYDSISYNSPLHF. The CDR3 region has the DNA TGTGCCAGCAGTTACGACAGCATCTCCTATAATTCACCCCTCCACTTT.

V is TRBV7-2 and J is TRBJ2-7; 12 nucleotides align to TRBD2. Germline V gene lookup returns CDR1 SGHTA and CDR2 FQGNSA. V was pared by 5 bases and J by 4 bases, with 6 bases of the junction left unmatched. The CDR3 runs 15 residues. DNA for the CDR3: TGTGCCAGCAGCACCTCTAGCGGGGGGGCGTACGAGCAGTACTTC. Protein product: CASSTSSGGAYEQYF.

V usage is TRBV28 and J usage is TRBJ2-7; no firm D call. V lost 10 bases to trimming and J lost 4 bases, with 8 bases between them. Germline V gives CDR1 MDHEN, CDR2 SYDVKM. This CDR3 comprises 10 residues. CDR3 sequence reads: CATSGYEQYF. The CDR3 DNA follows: TGTGCCACCTCGGGTTACGAGCAGTACTTC. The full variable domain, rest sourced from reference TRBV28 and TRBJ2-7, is DVKVTQSSRYLVKRTGEKVFLECVQDMDHENMFWYRQDPGLGLRLIYFSYDVKMKEKGDIPEGYSVSREKKERFSLILESASTNQTSMYLCATSGYEQYFGPGTRLTVT.

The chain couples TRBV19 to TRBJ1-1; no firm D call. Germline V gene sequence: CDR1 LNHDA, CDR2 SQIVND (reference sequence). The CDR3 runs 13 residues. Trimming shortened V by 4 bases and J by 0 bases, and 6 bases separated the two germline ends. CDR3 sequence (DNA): TGTGCCAGTAGTAGAAACATGAACACTGAAGCTTTCTTT. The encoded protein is CASSRNMNTEAFF.

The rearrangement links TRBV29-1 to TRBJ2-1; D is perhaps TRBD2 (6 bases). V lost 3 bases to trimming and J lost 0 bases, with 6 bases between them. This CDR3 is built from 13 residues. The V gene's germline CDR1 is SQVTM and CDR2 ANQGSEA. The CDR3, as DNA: TGCAGCGTTGACGGGAGCTCCTACAATGAGCAGTTCTTC. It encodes CSVDGSSYNEQFF.

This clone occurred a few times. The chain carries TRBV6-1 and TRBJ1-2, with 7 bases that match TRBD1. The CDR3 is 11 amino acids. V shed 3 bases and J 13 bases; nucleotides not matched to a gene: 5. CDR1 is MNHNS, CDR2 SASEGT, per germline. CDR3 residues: CASSDGGQTTF. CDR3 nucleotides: TGTGCCAGCAGTGATGGGGGACAGACCACCTTC.

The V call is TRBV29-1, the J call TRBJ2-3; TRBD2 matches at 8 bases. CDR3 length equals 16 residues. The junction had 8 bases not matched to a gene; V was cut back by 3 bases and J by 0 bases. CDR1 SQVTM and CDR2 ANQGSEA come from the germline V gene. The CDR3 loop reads CSVEGSSGGSTDTQYF. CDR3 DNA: TGCAGCGTTGAGGGGAGCAGCGGGGGCAGCACAGATACGCAGTATTTT.

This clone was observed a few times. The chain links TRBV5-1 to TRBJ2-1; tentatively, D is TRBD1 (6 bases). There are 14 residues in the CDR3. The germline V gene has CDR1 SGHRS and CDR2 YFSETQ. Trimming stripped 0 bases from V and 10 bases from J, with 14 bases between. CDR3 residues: CASSLAFGGQEQFF. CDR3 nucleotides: TGCGCCAGCAGCTTGGCCTTTGGGGGCCAGGAGCAGTTCTTC.

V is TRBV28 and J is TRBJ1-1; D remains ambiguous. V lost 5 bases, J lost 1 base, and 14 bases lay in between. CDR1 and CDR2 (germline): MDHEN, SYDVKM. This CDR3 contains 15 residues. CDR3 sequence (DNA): TGTGCCAGCAGTACCACTGGACTCTCGAACACTGAAGCTTTCTTT. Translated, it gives CASSTTGLSNTEAFF.

CDR3 residues: CASSSRTDRSSYNSPLHF. CDR3 sequence (DNA): TGTGCCAGCAGCTCCAGGACAGATAGGAGCTCCTATAATTCACCCCTCCACTTT. This chain links TRBV9 with TRBJ1-6, with a weak D call TRBD1 (6 bases). V was shortened by 4 bases and J by 0 bases, with 17 bases between the two germline ends. CDR3 size: 18 residues. Germline CDR1 SGDLS, CDR2 YYNGEE.

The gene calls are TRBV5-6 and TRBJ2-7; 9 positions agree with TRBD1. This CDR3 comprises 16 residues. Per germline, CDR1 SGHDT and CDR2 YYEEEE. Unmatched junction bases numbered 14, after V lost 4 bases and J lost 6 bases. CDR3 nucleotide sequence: TGTGCCAGCAGCATTGGATGGGACAGGGTTAGGGGCGAGCAGTACTTC. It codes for CASSIGWDRVRGEQYF.

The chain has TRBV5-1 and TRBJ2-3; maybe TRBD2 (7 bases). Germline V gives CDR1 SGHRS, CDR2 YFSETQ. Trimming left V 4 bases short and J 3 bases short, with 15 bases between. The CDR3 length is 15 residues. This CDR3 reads CASSRGGSRTDTQYF. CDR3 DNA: TGCGCCAGCAGCAGGGGGGGCTCAAGGACAGATACGCAGTATTTT.

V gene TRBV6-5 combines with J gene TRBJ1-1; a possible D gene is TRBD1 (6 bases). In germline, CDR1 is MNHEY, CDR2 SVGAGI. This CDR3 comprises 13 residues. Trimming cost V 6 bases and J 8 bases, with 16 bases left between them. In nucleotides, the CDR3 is TGTGCCAGCAGCTACGGGACACCTGGAGAAGCTTTCTTT. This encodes CASSYGTPGEAFF.

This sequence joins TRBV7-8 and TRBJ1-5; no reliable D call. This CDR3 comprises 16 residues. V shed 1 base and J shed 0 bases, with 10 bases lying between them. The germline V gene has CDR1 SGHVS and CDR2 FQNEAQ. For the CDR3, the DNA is TGTGCCAGCAGCTTAGACAGAGCAATTAGCAATCAGCCCCAGCATTTT. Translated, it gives CASSLDRAISNQPQHF.

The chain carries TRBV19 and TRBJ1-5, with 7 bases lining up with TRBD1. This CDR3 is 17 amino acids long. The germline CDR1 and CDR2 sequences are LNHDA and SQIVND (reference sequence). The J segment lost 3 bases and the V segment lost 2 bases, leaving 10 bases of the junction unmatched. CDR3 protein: CASSIPIRTGINQPQHF. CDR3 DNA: TGTGCCAGTAGTATACCCATCCGGACAGGAATCAATCAGCCCCAGCATTTT.

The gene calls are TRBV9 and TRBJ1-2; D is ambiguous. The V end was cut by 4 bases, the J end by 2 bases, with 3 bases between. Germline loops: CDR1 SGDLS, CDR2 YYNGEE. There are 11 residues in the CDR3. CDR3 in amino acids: CASSRNYGYTF. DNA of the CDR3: TGTGCCAGCAGCCGGAACTATGGCTACACCTTC.

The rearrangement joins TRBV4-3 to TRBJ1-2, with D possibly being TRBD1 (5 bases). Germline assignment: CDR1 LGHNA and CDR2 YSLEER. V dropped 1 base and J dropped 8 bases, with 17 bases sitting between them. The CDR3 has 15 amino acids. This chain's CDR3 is CASSQVRGATYGYTF. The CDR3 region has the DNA TGCGCCAGCAGCCAAGTCCGCGGGGCAACTTACGGCTACACCTTC.

CDR3: CASSPPDSGGTQYF. The CDR3 bases are TGTGCCAGCTCACCACCGGACTCAGGGGGGACCCAGTACTTC. This sequence joins TRBV18 and TRBJ2-5, with 7 positions matching TRBD1. The V gene's germline CDR1 is KGHSH and CDR2 LQKENI. The length of the CDR3 is 14 residues. The trim removed 0 bases at V and 7 bases at J, leaving 5 bases unmatched. Filled out from reference TRBV18 and TRBJ2-5, the complete variable domain reads NAGVMQNPRHLVRRRGQEARLRCSPMKGHSHVYWYRQLPEEGLKFMVYLQKENIIDESGMPKERFSAEFPKEGPSILRIQQVVRGDSAAYFCASSPPDSGGTQYFGPGTRLLVL.

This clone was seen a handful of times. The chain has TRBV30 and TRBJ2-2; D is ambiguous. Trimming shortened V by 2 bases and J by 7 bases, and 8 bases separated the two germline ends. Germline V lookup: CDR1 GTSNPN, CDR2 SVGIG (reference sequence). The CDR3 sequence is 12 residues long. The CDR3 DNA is TGTGCCTGGAGTCCAACCAGCGGGGAGCTGTTTTTT. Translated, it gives CAWSPTSGELFF.